This is a list of T cell receptor beta chains from one sample in a study of blood T cell repertoires in COVID-19. Only in-frame clones appear in the TCRdb table, and some are missing; sequencing was by immunoSEQ multiplex PCR. The sample shows under 350,000 clones, 65% to 90% of them seen only once. Material: peripheral blood. Receptors originate from a human donor in a cohort sampled during active COVID-19. CDR3s include the opening cysteine and the closing phenylalanine or tryptophan. The order of the fields is clone size, D gene, J gene, V gene, CDR3 DNA, CDR3 protein. The D gene is left open where the match is weak. The size field is filled for only some rows; it gives once, few, many or a size class.

clone_size: once; d_call: -; j_call: TRBJ2-5; v_call: TRBV12-3/TRBV12-4; cdr3_nt: TGTGCCAGCAGTTTAATGTCGCAAGAGACCCAGTACTTC; cdr3_aa: CASSLMSQETQYF
clone_size: -; d_call: -; j_call: TRBJ2-1; v_call: TRBV6-2/TRBV6-3; cdr3_nt: TGTGCCAGCAGTTACTCCGGGGTTCTCGGCAATGAGCAGTTCTTC; cdr3_aa: CASSYSGVLGNEQFF
clone_size: -; d_call: TRBD1; j_call: TRBJ1-2; v_call: TRBV7-8; cdr3_nt: TGTGCCAGCAGCGGGAAGGGGGCCCACTATGGCTACACCTTC; cdr3_aa: CASSGKGAHYGYTF
clone_size: -; d_call: -; j_call: TRBJ2-1; v_call: TRBV4-3; cdr3_nt: TGCGCCAGCAGCCAGGGATCGGGGGAGTACAATGAGCAGTTCTTC; cdr3_aa: CASSQGSGEYNEQFF
clone_size: -; d_call: TRBD2; j_call: TRBJ2-3; v_call: TRBV4-2; cdr3_nt: TGTGCCAGCAGCCAAGAATTGATGCTAGCGGGAGCAGATACGCAGTATTTT; cdr3_aa: CASSQELMLAGADTQYF
clone_size: -; d_call: -; j_call: TRBJ1-1; v_call: TRBV27; cdr3_nt: TGTGCCAGCAGCCCTGGTTACCGCTCGGGGTCAGCTTTCTTT; cdr3_aa: CASSPGYRSGSAFF
clone_size: -; d_call: -; j_call: TRBJ2-3; v_call: TRBV9; cdr3_nt: TGTGCCAGCAGCGCCGCAGATACGCAGTATTTT; cdr3_aa: CASSAADTQYF
clone_size: -; d_call: -; j_call: TRBJ2-7; v_call: TRBV10-2; cdr3_nt: TGCGCCAGCAGTGAGTCTGGGTACGGAGGCGAGCAGTACTTC; cdr3_aa: CASSESGYGGEQYF
clone_size: -; d_call: TRBD2; j_call: TRBJ2-3; v_call: TRBV5-1; cdr3_nt: TGCGCCAGCAGCACCCGGACTAGCGGGAGTAGTTCTGCAGATACGCAGTATTTT; cdr3_aa: CASSTRTSGSSSADTQYF
clone_size: -; d_call: -; j_call: TRBJ1-4; v_call: TRBV20-1; cdr3_nt: TGCAGTGCTAGTGGTACAGCTAATAATGAAAAACTGTTTTTT; cdr3_aa: CSASGTANNEKLFF
clone_size: -; d_call: -; j_call: TRBJ2-1; v_call: TRBV5-6; cdr3_nt: TGTGCCAGCAGCTTGGGACACATAGAGCAGTTCTTC; cdr3_aa: CASSLGHIEQFF
clone_size: -; d_call: -; j_call: TRBJ2-2; v_call: TRBV2; cdr3_nt: TGTGCCAGCAATAGGGACTTTGGGGAGCTGTTTTTT; cdr3_aa: CASNRDFGELFF
clone_size: -; d_call: -; j_call: TRBJ1-2; v_call: TRBV5-8; cdr3_nt: TGTGCCAGCAGCCCCGTAGTCTATGGCTACACCTTC; cdr3_aa: CASSPVVYGYTF
clone_size: -; d_call: -; j_call: TRBJ1-2; v_call: TRBV5-6; cdr3_nt: TGTGCCAGCAGCCGGCTGACAGCAACAAACTGCACCTTC; cdr3_aa: CASSRLTATNCTF
clone_size: few; d_call: -; j_call: TRBJ2-2; v_call: TRBV2; cdr3_nt: TGTGCCAGCAGTGCGTGGGGGGGCGAGACCGGGGAGCTGTTTTTT; cdr3_aa: CASSAWGGETGELFF
clone_size: -; d_call: -; j_call: TRBJ1-3; v_call: TRBV5-1; cdr3_nt: TGCGCCAGCAGCGCGGGGGACAACTCTGGAAACACCATATATTTT; cdr3_aa: CASSAGDNSGNTIYF
clone_size: few; d_call: -; j_call: TRBJ2-7; v_call: TRBV6-6; cdr3_nt: TGTGCCAGCAGGCAGACTAGTTTGGGGCGTGACGAGCAGTACTTC; cdr3_aa: CASRQTSLGRDEQYF
clone_size: -; d_call: -; j_call: TRBJ2-7; v_call: TRBV7-9; cdr3_nt: TGTGCCAGCAGCTTATCGGGCGGGGCCTACGAGCAGTACTTC; cdr3_aa: CASSLSGGAYEQYF
clone_size: -; d_call: TRBD2; j_call: TRBJ2-7; v_call: TRBV29-1; cdr3_nt: TGCAGCGGCCGACTAGCGGGAGTTAACGAGCAGTACTTC; cdr3_aa: CSGRLAGVNEQYF
clone_size: -; d_call: TRBD2; j_call: TRBJ2-7; v_call: TRBV7-9; cdr3_nt: TGTGCCAGCAGCCTTAATCTAGCGGGAGGCTACGAGCAGTACTTC; cdr3_aa: CASSLNLAGGYEQYF
clone_size: once; d_call: TRBD1; j_call: TRBJ2-1; v_call: TRBV24-1; cdr3_nt: TGTGCCACCGGTTCCCGGGACAGGGTGTATGAGCAGTTCTTC; cdr3_aa: CATGSRDRVYEQFF
clone_size: -; d_call: -; j_call: TRBJ2-7; v_call: TRBV3-1/TRBV3-2; cdr3_nt: TGTGCCAGCAGCCACCGGGGCGAGCAGTACTTC; cdr3_aa: CASSHRGEQYF
clone_size: -; d_call: -; j_call: TRBJ2-1; v_call: TRBV9; cdr3_nt: TGTGCCAGCAGCGTAAGGGGGACGAGGAGCTCCTACAATGAGCAGTTCTTC; cdr3_aa: CASSVRGTRSSYNEQFF
clone_size: -; d_call: TRBD1; j_call: TRBJ2-3; v_call: TRBV5-8; cdr3_nt: TGTGCCAGCAGCCCGGGGACAGGGGTCGTCACAGATACGCAGTATTTT; cdr3_aa: CASSPGTGVVTDTQYF
clone_size: -; d_call: -; j_call: TRBJ1-6; v_call: TRBV7-9; cdr3_nt: TGTGCCAGCAGCTTAGGCGAGGGGGTGCCCCTCCACTTT; cdr3_aa: CASSLGEGVPLHF
clone_size: -; d_call: -; j_call: TRBJ2-4; v_call: TRBV21-1; cdr3_nt: TGTGCCAGCAGCGAGGGGACTAGCGGGAGTACGCGAAACATTCAGTACTTC; cdr3_aa: CASSEGTSGSTRNIQYF
clone_size: few; d_call: -; j_call: TRBJ1-1; v_call: TRBV2; cdr3_nt: TGTGCCAGCGGTTGGACAGCTGAAGCTTTCTTT; cdr3_aa: CASGWTAEAFF
clone_size: -; d_call: TRBD2; j_call: TRBJ2-7; v_call: TRBV5-5; cdr3_nt: TGTGCCAGCAGCTTGTGGGTTGCGGGAGGGGGCTACGAGCAGTACTTC; cdr3_aa: CASSLWVAGGGYEQYF
clone_size: -; d_call: -; j_call: TRBJ1-2; v_call: TRBV27; cdr3_nt: TGTGCCAGCAGTTTATTATTACGGGGGGCTGATGGCTACACCTTC; cdr3_aa: CASSLLLRGADGYTF
clone_size: -; d_call: -; j_call: TRBJ2-2; v_call: TRBV12-5; cdr3_nt: TGTGCTAGTGGTTTGTGGTCAGTCGGGGAGCTGTTTTTT; cdr3_aa: CASGLWSVGELFF
clone_size: -; d_call: -; j_call: TRBJ2-3; v_call: TRBV5-4; cdr3_nt: TGTGCCAGCAGCTTCTCCCCAGGGCTAGCGAAAACAGATACGCAGTATTTT; cdr3_aa: CASSFSPGLAKTDTQYF
clone_size: -; d_call: TRBD1; j_call: TRBJ2-5; v_call: TRBV18; cdr3_nt: TGTGCCAGCTCACTTAACCGGGACAGGGGGCCGGAGACCCAGTACTTC; cdr3_aa: CASSLNRDRGPETQYF
clone_size: -; d_call: -; j_call: TRBJ1-5; v_call: TRBV19; cdr3_nt: TGTGCCAGTAGTTCCTCGGGGGGCACAACGACCTCAAATCAGCCCCAGCATTTT; cdr3_aa: CASSSSGGTTTSNQPQHF
clone_size: once; d_call: -; j_call: TRBJ2-5; v_call: TRBV12-2; cdr3_nt: TGTGCAAGTCGCTTAGTGCTGGCGACTTTCCAAGAGACCCAGTACTTC; cdr3_aa: CASRLVLATFQETQYF
clone_size: -; d_call: TRBD2; j_call: TRBJ2-2; v_call: TRBV28; cdr3_nt: TGTGCCAGCAGTCGACTAGCGGCCGGGGAGCTGTTTTTT; cdr3_aa: CASSRLAAGELFF
clone_size: -; d_call: -; j_call: TRBJ1-5; v_call: TRBV28; cdr3_nt: TGTGCCAGCACCCAGGGGTATCATCAGCCCCAGCATTTT; cdr3_aa: CASTQGYHQPQHF
clone_size: -; d_call: -; j_call: TRBJ2-3; v_call: TRBV29-1; cdr3_nt: TGCAGCGTCTGGACAAGGGCGATATCGACCACAGATACGCAGTATTTT; cdr3_aa: CSVWTRAISTTDTQYF